Included here is one TCR beta chain sequence, with context. What antigen it recognizes has not been identified. Base qualities were left out, and no much larger clone turns up one base away. Each clonotype received, on average, 10x coverage in deep resolution sequencing performed on a MiSeq, where the target depth lay between 1 in 1 million and 1 in 200,000 T cells. The immunoSEQ hsTCRB Kit was used to generate TCR beta libraries. In the paper's pipeline: ImmunoSEQ Data Assistant and ImmunoSEQ Analyzer were used for data analysis, and V, D and J genes were assigned according to IMGT definitions. Clonality was computed as one minus normalized Shannon entropy of productive rearrangement frequencies, ranging from 0 to 1. Only overrepresented clonotypes making up at least 0.05% of each patient's repertoire were included in the public clonotype analysis. Thirteen repertoires from age-matched healthy donors, obtained from immuneACCESS, served as clonality controls. Not all clones reach the TCRdb copy of this immuneACCESS table, which keeps in-frame sequences only. Checked studies attribute under half of the gap to unresolved V genes and leave the rest unexplained. V and J calls plus clone size are reproduced from that table; the DNA served to infer D and trimming. Here the sample has over 100,000 clones; more than 55% occur a single time. 35% to 40% of the sample is in the top ten clones.

The sample belongs to a study of cytotoxic CD8 clonotypes in ibrutinib-treated CLL (dated by TCRdb to the early 2020s). For context, the study as a whole: The cohort had 11 relapsed/refractory and around 15 treatment-naive patients; under 18 were IGHV unmutated. Longitudinal samples were obtainable from about 30% of the roughly 86 participants in the trial. An average of 255,043 productive templates and 80,000 to 100,000 productive rearrangements was obtained per sample. Samples at response were collected after a median of about twelve months of treatment, with a range of about 6 to 36 months. Every sample from remission and from progressive disease was obtained while the patients were still on ibrutinib. Partial responses were observed in roughly 25 patients and complete responses in 2; after a median follow-up of around 68 months, remission was maintained in 14 patients and progression was observed in approximately 12. Cryopreserved peripheral blood mononuclear cells were collected at three points: before therapy, at response, and at either sustained remission or disease progression. The paper as a whole reports these results and caveats: Public clonotypes were found to be uncommon and were observed to contract or remain stable during treatment; the increase in clonality was shown to reflect expansion of private clonotypes at ibrutinib response. Baseline clonality was found to be higher than that of age-matched healthy donors and was strongly correlated with circulating CD8+ T-cell counts. Sampling times were not matched between sustained-remission and progressing patients, and lymph node repertoires were not studied. Clonality increased at ibrutinib response, stayed stable in sustained remission, and fell back toward baseline at progression.

The time point label, as the study defines it: around 25 months on ibrutinib. For TCR beta library preparation, 1.5 to 2.5 micrograms of genomic DNA was extracted from cryopreserved PBMCs. Longitudinal blood samples from CLL patients on ibrutinib monotherapy were analyzed using high-throughput TCR beta sequencing. The patients took part in an open-label, single-center phase 2 trial of ibrutinib monotherapy. The CDR3 starts with the cysteine, ends with the phenylalanine, and has 14 residues. The CDR3 DNA has 42 bases and is translated from base 1. CDR1 and CDR2, per the germline V gene, are SGHTA and FQGNSA. V lost 1 base and J lost 0 bases; the stretch between them is 7 bases long.

The origin of this receptor is a human donor with chronic lymphocytic leukemia. The sample was PBMCs, taken after 24 months of ibrutinib treatment. The rearrangement joined TRBV7-2 to TRBJ2-7; the D gene identity is not certain. The CDR3 in this case is CASSLVPSSYEQYF. The nucleotide sequence reads TGTGCCAGCAGCTTAGTACCATCCTCCTACGAGCAGTACTTC.